Sequencing of this TCR beta chain was carried out in a study of blood T cell repertoires in COVID-19. Original processing methods: Estimates of nucleated cell counts were drawn from the amplification of reference gene primers. Produced via immunoSEQ multiplex PCR; TCRdb's table is partial and in-frame only. The DNA was the basis for D and trimming; V, J and clone size are from that table. The sample holds some 130,000 clones, roughly 85% seen once. The germline gives CDR1 LNHDA, CDR2 SQIVND (reference sequence). The CDR3 consists of 15 residues. The J segment lost 3 bases and the V segment lost 3 bases, leaving 4 bases of the junction unmatched.

This receptor was identified in a man aged 60 to 69 with acute or convalescent COVID-19. Sequenced input: peripheral blood. V usage is TRBV19 and J usage is TRBJ2-3; 9 bases match TRBD2. CDR3 DNA sequence: TGTGCCAGTAGTATTCGCAGCGGGGGGACAGATACGCAGTATTTT. Translation: CASSIRSGGTDTQYF.